This T cell receptor beta chain was sequenced in a study of T cell responses to AZD1222 COVID-19 vaccine. With 1 base removed from V and 0 bases from J, the gap between germline ends came to 11 bases. Looked up from germline, CDR1 is SGHKS and CDR2 is YYEKEE (reference sequence). The CDR3 sequence is 16 residues long. The protocol was immunoSEQ multiplex PCR, while the TCRdb copy is restricted to in-frame clones and leaves out a portion. Among some 120,000 clones listed, roughly 91% were seen once. Notes on the study in general: Recipients of AZD1222 seropositive at baseline numbered only 6 or 7. White British people made up most donors, females outnumbered males, and clonal diversity was possibly underestimated. At 160-218 and 743-854, vaccine-associated CD4 TCRs were dominant, and they spanned spike.

As regards this clone: Antigen: not known.

This sample comprised peripheral blood, obtained on day 0 of AZD1222 vaccination. V usage is TRBV5-5 and J usage is TRBJ1-5; D uncertain. The TCR comes from an adult in good health. The CDR3 sequence is CASSLSGSYSNQPQHF. The CDR3 DNA sequence: TGTGCCAGCAGCTTGTCTGGTTCGTATAGCAATCAGCCCCAGCATTTT.